Below, one T cell receptor (beta chain) is given with its context. The antigen is not known. J gave up 4 bases and V 7 bases, and 10 bases lay outside the gene matches. Per the germline V gene, CDR1 is SGDLS and CDR2 is YYNGEE. The CDR3 runs to 16 residues. The data were obtained in a study of cytomegalovirus exposure and HLA in healthy donors. Overall study results and limits: Per published accounts, TCR beta sequences correctly predicted the HLA-A and HLA-B alleles of most subjects. What was likely a sequencing artifact was a cluster of highly shared sequence variants.

The PCR made use of 60 Vbeta and 13 Jbeta primers. Using immunoSEQ multiplex PCR, the repertoire was profiled, and TCRdb retains in-frame clones only, with some absent. In the table there are some 220,000 clones, approximately 81% of which are singletons. The chain couples TRBV9 to TRBJ2-6; 8 bases fit TRBD1. Sequenced input: PBMCs. The clonotype originates from a girl aged 2-10 years in good health and CMV-seronegative. The CDR3 spells CASGSGQGRGANVLTF. The CDR3 DNA sequence: TGTGCCAGCGGGTCAGGACAGGGACGGGGGGCCAACGTCCTGACTTTC.